The entry below gives a single T cell receptor (beta chain) sequence along with its context. The antigen is unknown. The ends were cut back, 5 bases at V and 4 bases at J, with 21 bases in the middle. This CDR3 is built from 16 residues. Germline V CDR1 and CDR2: MNHEY, SMNVEV (reference sequence). This record belongs to a study of PD-1 blockade in mismatch repair-deficient tumors. Turning to the study itself: Patients had 12 mismatch repair-deficient cancer types, all previously treated and progressing.

General study results and limits: After pembrolizumab, tumor-resident clones rose rapidly, then generally contracted before radiologic responses.

Repertoires were generated with immunoSEQ multiplex PCR, while TCRdb's copy carries only in-frame clones and drops some. The sample yields some 130,000 clones, about nine tenths seen once. PCR or immunohistochemistry showed mismatch repair deficiency in every enrolled patient. TCRs were sequenced from a few patients responding to pembrolizumab. This chain links TRBV27 with TRBJ2-7; no definite D call. Material: peripheral blood, obtained roughly 70 weeks after starting pembrolizumab. This TCR was sampled from an adult with mismatch repair-deficient cancer. The CDR3, as DNA: TGTGCCAGCAGTCTAAGACCCGGTTTTGGGCCTTACGAGCAGTACTTC. Its protein product is CASSLRPGFGPYEQYF.